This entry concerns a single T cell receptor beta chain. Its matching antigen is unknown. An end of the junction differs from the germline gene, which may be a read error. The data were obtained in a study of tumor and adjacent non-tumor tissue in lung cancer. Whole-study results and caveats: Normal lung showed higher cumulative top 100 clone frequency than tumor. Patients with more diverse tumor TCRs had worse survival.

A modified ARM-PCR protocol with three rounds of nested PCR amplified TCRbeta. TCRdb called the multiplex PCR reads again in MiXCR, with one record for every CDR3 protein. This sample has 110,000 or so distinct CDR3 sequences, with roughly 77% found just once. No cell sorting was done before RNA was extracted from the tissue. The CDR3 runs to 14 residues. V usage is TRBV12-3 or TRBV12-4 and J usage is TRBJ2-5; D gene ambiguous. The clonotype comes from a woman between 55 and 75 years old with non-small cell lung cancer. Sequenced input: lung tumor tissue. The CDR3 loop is CASSFALGQETQYF. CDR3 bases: TGTGCTAGCAGTTTTGCACTGGGACAAGAGACCCAGTACTTC.